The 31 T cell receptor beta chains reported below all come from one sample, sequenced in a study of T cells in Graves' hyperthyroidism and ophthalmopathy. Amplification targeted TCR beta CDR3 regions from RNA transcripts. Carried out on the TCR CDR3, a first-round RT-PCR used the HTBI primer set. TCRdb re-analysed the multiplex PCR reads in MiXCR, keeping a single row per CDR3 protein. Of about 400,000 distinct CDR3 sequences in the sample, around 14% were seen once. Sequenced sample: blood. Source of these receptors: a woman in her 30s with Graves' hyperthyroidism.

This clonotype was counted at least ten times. Written as DNA, the CDR3 is TGTGCCAGCAGCCAAGACGCGACAGGGAATGGATCTGCAACTAATGAAAAACTGTTTTTT. Protein: CASSQDATGNGSATNEKLFF. The gene calls are TRBV3-1 and TRBJ1-4, with 7 bases lining up with TRBD1. The CDR3 runs to 20 residues. Trimming removed 0 bases from V and 0 bases from J; junction bases left unmatched: 13. From germline, CDR1 is LGHDT and CDR2 YNNKEL (reference sequence).

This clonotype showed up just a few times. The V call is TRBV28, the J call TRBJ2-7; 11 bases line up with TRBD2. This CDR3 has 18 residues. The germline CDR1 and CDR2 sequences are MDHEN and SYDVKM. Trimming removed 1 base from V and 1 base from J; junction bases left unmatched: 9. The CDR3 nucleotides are TGTGCCAGCAGTTTATTACTGACGCTAGCGGGAGGTTCCTACGAGCAGTACTTC. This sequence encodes CASSLLLTLAGGSYEQYF.

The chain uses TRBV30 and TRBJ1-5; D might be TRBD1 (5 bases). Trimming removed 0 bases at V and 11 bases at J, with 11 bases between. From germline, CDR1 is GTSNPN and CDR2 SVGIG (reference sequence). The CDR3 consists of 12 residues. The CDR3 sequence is CAWSVPGKSQHF. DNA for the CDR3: TGTGCCTGGAGTGTGCCAGGGAAGTCCCAGCATTTT.

In DNA, the CDR3 is TGTGCCACCAGCAGAACACAGGGGACTAATGAAAAACTGTTTTTT. Amino acids: CATSRTQGTNEKLFF. The chain recombines TRBV15 with TRBJ1-4; 7 bases are shared with TRBD1. Trimming took 2 bases from V and 2 from J; bases not matched to a gene: 2. The CDR3 is 15 amino acids. Germline V CDR1 and CDR2: LNHNV, YYDKDF (reference sequence).

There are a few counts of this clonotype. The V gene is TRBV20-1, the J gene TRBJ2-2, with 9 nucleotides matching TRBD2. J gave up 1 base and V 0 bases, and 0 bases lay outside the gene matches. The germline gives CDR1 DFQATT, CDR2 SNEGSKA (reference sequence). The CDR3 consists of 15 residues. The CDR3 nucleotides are TGCAGTGCTAGAGAACTAGCGGGGAACACCGGGGAGCTGTTTTTT. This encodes CSARELAGNTGELFF.

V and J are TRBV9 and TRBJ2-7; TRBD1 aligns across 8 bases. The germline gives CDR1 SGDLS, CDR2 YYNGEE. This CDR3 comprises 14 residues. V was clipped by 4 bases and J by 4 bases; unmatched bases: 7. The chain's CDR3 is CASSPGGEEYEQYF. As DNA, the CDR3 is TGTGCCAGCAGCCCAGGGGGCGAGGAGTACGAGCAGTACTTC.

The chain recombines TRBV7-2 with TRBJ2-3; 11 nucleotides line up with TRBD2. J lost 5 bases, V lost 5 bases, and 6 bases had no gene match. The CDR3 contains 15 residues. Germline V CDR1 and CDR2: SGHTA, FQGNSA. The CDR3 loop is CASSPGTSGLDTQYF. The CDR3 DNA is TGTGCCAGCAGCCCCGGGACTAGCGGCCTAGATACGCAGTATTTT.

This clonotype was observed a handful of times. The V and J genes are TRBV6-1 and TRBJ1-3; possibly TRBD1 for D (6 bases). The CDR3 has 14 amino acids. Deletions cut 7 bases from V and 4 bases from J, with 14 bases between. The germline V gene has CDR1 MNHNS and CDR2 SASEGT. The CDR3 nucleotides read TGTGCCAGCATCCAAACAGGGCAAGGAAACACCATATATTTT. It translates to CASIQTGQGNTIYF.

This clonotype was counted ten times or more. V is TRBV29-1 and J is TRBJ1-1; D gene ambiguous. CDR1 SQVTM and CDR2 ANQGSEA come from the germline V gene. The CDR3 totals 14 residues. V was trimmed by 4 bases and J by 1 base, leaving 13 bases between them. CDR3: CSVGLKLQNTEAFF. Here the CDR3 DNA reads TGCAGCGTTGGGTTAAAGCTACAGAACACTGAAGCTTTCTTT.

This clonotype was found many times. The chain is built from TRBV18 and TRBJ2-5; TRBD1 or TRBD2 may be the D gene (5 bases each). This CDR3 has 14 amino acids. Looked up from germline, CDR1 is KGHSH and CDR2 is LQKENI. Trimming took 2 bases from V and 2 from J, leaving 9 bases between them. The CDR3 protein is CASSPGTEQETQYF. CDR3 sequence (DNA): TGTGCCAGCTCACCAGGGACCGAGCAAGAGACCCAGTACTTC.

The CDR3, as DNA: TGCAGTGCTACAACCTTAGATAGGGTGTTCTTC. This codes for CSATTLDRVFF. The chain has TRBV20-1 and TRBJ2-1; D uncertain. CDR1 is DFQATT and CDR2 is SNEGSKA in the germline V gene (reference sequence). The CDR3 spans 11 residues. Trimming removed 4 bases from V and 15 bases from J, with 16 bases in between.

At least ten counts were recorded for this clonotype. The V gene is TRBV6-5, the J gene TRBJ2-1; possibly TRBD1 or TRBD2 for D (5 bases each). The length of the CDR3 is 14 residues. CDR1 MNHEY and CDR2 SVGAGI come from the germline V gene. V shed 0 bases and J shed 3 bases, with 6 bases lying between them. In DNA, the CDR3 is TGTGCCAGCAGTTACTCGGGACGCTACAATGAGCAGTTCTTC. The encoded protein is CASSYSGRYNEQFF.

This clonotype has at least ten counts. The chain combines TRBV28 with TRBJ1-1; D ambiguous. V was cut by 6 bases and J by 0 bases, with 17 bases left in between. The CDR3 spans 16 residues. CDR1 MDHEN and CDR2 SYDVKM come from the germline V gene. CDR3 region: CASRPRPSAMNTEAFF. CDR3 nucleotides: TGTGCCAGCAGACCCCGACCTTCGGCGATGAACACTGAAGCTTTCTTT.

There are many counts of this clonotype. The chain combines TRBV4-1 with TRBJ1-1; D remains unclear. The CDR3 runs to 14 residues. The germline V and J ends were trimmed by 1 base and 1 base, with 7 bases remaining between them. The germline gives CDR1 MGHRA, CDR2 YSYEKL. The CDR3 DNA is TGCGCCAGCAGCCAAGTGACCGCGAACACTGAAGCTTTCTTT. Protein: CASSQVTANTEAFF.

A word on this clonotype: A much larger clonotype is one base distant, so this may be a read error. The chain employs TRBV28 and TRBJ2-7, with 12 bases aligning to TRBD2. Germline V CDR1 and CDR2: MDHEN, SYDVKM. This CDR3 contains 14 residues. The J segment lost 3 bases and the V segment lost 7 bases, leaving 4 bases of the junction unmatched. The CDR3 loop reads CASTRLAGVYEQYF. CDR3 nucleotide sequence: TGTGCCAGCACTCGACTAGCGGGAGTCTACGAGCAGTACTTC.

The CDR3 reads CASSQGWGVPATNEKLFF. CDR3 DNA: TGCGCCAGCAGCCAAGGTTGGGGGGTCCCCGCAACTAATGAAAAACTGTTTTTT. J is TRBJ1-4 and V is TRBV4-1; weak D call: TRBD1 (5 bases). The CDR3 length is 18 residues. Trimming shortened V by 1 base and J by 0 bases, and 15 bases separated the two germline ends. Germline CDR1 MGHRA, CDR2 YSYEKL.

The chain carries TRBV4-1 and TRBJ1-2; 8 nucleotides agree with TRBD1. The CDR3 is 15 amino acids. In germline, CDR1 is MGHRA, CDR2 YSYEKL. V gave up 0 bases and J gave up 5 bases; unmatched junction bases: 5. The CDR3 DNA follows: TGCGCCAGCAGCCAAGATCAGGGGGCAGGGTATGGCTACACCTTC. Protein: CASSQDQGAGYGYTF.

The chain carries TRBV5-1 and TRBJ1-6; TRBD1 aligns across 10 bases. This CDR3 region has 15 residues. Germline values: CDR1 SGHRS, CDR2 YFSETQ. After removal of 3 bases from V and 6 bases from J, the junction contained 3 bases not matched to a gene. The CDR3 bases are TGCGCCAGCAGCTGGGGGACAGGGGCTAATTCACCCCTCCACTTT. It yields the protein CASSWGTGANSPLHF.

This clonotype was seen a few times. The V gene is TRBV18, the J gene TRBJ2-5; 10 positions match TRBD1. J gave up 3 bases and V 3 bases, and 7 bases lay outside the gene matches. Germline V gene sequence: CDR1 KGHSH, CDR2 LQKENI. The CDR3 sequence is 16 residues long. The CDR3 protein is CASSPPRQGAKETQYF. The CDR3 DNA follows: TGTGCCAGCTCACCTCCGAGACAGGGGGCGAAAGAGACCCAGTACTTC.

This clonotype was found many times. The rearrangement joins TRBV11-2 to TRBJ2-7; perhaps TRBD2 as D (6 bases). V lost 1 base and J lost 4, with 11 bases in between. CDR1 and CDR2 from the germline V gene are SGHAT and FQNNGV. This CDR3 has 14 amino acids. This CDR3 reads CASSLGRDGYEQYF. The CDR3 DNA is TGTGCCAGCAGCTTAGGGCGGGATGGGTACGAGCAGTACTTC.

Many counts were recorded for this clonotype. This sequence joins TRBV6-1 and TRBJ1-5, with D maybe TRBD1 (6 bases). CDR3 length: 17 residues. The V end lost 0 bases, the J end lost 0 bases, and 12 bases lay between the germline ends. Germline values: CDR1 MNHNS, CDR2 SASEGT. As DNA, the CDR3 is TGTGCCAGCAGTGAAGCGTTCAGGGGATTTAGCAATCAGCCCCAGCATTTT. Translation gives CASSEAFRGFSNQPQHF.

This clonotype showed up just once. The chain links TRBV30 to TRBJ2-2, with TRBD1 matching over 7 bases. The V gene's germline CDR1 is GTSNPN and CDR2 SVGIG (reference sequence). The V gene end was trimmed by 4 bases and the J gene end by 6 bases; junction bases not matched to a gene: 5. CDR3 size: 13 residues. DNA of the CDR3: TGTGCCTGGATCCGACAGGGCGCCGGGGAGCTGTTTTTT. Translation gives CAWIRQGAGELFF.

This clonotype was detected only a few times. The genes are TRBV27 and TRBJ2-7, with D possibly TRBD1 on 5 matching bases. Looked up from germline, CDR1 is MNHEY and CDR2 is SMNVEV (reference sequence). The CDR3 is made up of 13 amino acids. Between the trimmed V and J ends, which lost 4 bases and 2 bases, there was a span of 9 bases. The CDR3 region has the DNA TGTGCCAGCAGTTCAGGGATGGCCTACGAGCAGTACTTC. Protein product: CASSSGMAYEQYF.

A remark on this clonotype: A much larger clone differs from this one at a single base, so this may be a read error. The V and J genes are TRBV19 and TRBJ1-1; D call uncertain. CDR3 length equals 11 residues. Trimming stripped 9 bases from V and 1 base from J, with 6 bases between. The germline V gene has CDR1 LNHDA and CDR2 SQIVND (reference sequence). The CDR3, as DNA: TGTGCCAGCGGGAGGAACACTGAAGCTTTCTTT. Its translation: CASGRNTEAFF.

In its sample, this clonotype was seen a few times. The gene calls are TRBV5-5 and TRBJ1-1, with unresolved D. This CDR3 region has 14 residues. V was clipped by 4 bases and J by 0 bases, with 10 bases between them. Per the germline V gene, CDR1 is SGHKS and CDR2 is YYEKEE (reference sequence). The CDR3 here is CASSPPHLNTEAFF. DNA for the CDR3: TGTGCCAGCAGCCCACCCCATTTGAACACTGAAGCTTTCTTT. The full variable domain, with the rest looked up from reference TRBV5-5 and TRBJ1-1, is DAGVTQSPTHLIKTRGQQVTLRCSPISGHKSVSWYQQVLGQGPQFIFQYYEKEERGRGNFPDRFSARQFPNYSSELNVNALLLGDSALYLCASSPPHLNTEAFFGQGTRLTVV.

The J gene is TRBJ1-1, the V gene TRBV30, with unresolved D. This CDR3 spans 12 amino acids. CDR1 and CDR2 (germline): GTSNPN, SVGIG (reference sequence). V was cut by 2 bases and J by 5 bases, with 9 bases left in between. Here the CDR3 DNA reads TGTGCCTGGAGTTTTGAGAGAACTGAAGCTTTCTTT. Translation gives CAWSFERTEAFF.

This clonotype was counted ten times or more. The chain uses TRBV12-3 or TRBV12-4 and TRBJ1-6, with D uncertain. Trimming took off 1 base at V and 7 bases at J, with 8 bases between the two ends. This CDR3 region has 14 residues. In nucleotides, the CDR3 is TGTGCCAGCAGTTTAGACGGAAGAAATTCACCCCTCCACTTT. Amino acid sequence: CASSLDGRNSPLHF.

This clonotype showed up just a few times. The CDR3 here is CASSQEPSVSFYTQYF. Written as DNA, the CDR3 is TGCGCCAGCAGCCAAGAGCCGTCAGTCTCGTTTTATACGCAGTATTTT. The genes are TRBV4-1 and TRBJ2-3; no reliable D call. This CDR3 has 16 residues. Trimming left V 0 bases short and J 7 bases short, with 17 bases between. CDR1 MGHRA and CDR2 YSYEKL come from the germline V gene.

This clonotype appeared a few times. The chain's CDR3 is CASSLAVVRDTQYF. The CDR3 DNA is TGCGCCAGCAGCTTAGCAGTGGTTAGGGATACGCAGTATTTT. This sequence joins TRBV5-1 and TRBJ2-3; D not certain. This CDR3 region has 14 residues. The germline V gene has CDR1 SGHRS and CDR2 YFSETQ. V gave up 2 bases and J gave up 6 bases, with 13 bases separating them.

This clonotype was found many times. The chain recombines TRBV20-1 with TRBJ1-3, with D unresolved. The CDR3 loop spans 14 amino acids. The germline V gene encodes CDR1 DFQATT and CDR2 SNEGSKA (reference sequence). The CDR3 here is CSVFGITSGNTIYF. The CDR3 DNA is TGCAGCGTATTCGGGATCACCTCTGGAAACACCATATATTTT.

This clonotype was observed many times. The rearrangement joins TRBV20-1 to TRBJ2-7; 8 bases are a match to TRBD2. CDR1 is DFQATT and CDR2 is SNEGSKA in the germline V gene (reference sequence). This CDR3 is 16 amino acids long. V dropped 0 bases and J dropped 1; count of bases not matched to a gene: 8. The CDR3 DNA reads TGCAGTGCTAGAGATTACGCCGGCGGGAGGTCCTACGAGCAGTACTTC. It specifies CSARDYAGGRSYEQYF.